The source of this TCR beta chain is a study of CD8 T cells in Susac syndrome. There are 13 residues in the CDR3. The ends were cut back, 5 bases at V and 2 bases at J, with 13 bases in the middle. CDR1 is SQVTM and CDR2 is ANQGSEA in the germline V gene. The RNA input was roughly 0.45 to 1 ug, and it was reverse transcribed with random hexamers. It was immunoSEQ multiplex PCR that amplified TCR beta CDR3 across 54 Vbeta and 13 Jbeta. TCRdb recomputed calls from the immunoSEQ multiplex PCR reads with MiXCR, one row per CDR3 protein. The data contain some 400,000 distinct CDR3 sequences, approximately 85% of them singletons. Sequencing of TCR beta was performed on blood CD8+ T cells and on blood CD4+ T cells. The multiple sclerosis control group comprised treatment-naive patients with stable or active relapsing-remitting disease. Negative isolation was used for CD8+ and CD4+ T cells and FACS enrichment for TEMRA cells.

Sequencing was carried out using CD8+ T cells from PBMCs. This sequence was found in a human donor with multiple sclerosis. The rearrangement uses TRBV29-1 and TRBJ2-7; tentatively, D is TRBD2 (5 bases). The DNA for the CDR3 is TGCAGCGTTTTAGGAGGTCATACCTACGAGCAGTACTTC. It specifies CSVLGGHTYEQYF.